Listed below are T cell receptor beta chains from one sample, sequenced in a study of blood T cell repertoires in COVID-19. Method: immunoSEQ multiplex PCR; TCRdb's copy keeps in-frame clones and lacks some. The sample lists some 220,000 clones, about nine tenths occurring once. The specimen sequenced was peripheral blood. Receptor source: a man aged 25 to 40 with COVID-19, enrolled during active disease. The CDR3 runs from the conserved cysteine through the conserved F or W. The size of a clone is reported for some rows only, either as once, few or many, or as a class for expanded clones.

- | TRBV30 | CAWSVGDTGEQYF
- | TRBV7-9 | CASSLFSVNQGLANYGYTF
- | TRBV18 | CASSLGRQANNQPQHF
- | TRBV4-2 | CASSQARGTNSPLHF
- | TRBV4-1 | CASSQRLAGGQAQEQFF
once | TRBV6-5 | CASSSIDRTNGYTF
- | TRBV18 | CASSPTQGLDTEAFF
- | TRBV18 | CASSPREEGNEQFF
- | TRBV15 | CATRTGTSLTDTQYF
- | TRBV2 | CASTGLVNTEAFF
- | TRBV2 | CASSEWPQGNGYTF
once | TRBV19 | CASSFRQGGNYGYTF
- | TRBV5-1 | CASSLGDRAQDTQYF
- | TRBV6-5 | CASRGDRGVAGELFF
- | TRBV18 | CASSPNEAALEAFF
- | TRBV5-6 | CASSLVRIQGNSPLHF
- | TRBV4-2 | CASSQYVSGTEGLANYGYTF
- | TRBV5-1 | CASSSSTDNNSPLHF
- | TRBV6-6 | CASSYAQGWINTIYF
- | TRBV7-9 | CASSLIGGGQETQYF
- | TRBV11-3 | CASIPVGGGPEAFF
- | TRBV6-2/TRBV6-3 | CASSRRRGALQETQYF
- | TRBV7-9 | CASAVLNEQFF
- | TRBV3-1/TRBV3-2 | CASSLEGGLKNEQFF
- | TRBV10-2 | CAGSGGPYNEQFF
- | TRBV7-9 | CASSLGQSTEAFF
- | TRBV5-6 | CASWARGRFGRELFF
once | TRBV30 | CAWAESGNTIYF
- | TRBV5-4 | CASSTGTSGNNEQFF
- | TRBV11-2 | CASSLGGGLTYTEAFF
- | TRBV10-2 | CASSESVVRGGSPLHF
- | TRBV9 | CASTGTVDYGYTF
- | TRBV7-9 | CASSSGTVGNTIYF
- | TRBV3-1/TRBV3-2 | CASSLQGNHEQYF
- | TRBV3-1/TRBV3-2 | CASSHLIRGGTSSYEQYF
- | TRBV29-1 | CSVISQGAANEKLFF
- | TRBV19 | CASSTHRGLNEKLFF
- | TRBV19 | CASSIFWTGWTEAFF
- | TRBV29-1 | CSVNRGGGSTDTQYF
- | TRBV28 | CASSFPNPGHHSNYGYTF
- | TRBV18 | CASARRGGGQETQYF
- | TRBV30 | CAWSTDRGYNEQFF
- | TRBV19 | CASSTSGGQETQYF
- | TRBV6-5 | CASSYRAGGNEQYF
- | TRBV4-1 | CASSQEQAETQYF
- | TRBV30 | CAWSDGTGDPPQHF
- | TRBV3-1/TRBV3-2 | CASSQEDGSGTDTQYF
- | TRBV11-2 | CASSPGRGGGNTIYF
- | TRBV5-1 | CASSLAGNQETQYF
- | TRBV18 | CASSPFTQGQNYGYTF
- | TRBV24-1 | CATSGTGAVAGELFF
- | TRBV5-1 | CASSLGRAGKGNTIYF
few | TRBV10-3 | CAIGRGREQYF
- | TRBV21-1 | CASQGQGFSPLHF
- | TRBV5-1 | CASSLVQGQNYGYTF
- | TRBV2 | CASDRGRVPILMNTEAFF
- | TRBV2 | CARGGNTEAFF
- | TRBV27 | CASSLRGADGYTF
- | TRBV5-4 | CASSPADSTRYTF
- | TRBV3-1/TRBV3-2 | CASTNRAGQGTGELFF